Each of the 31 T cell receptor beta chains below was sequenced from the same sample in a study of technical replicates of blood from several donors. Clones were read by immunoSEQ multiplex PCR, and TCRdb kept only the in-frame ones, dropping some. The sample shows 65,000 to 80,000 clones, about 92% of them seen only once. Sequenced input: T cells isolated from PBMCs. The receptor source for this set is a human donor in good health.

The chain has TRBV14 and TRBJ1-1; D is unclear. This CDR3 is built from 15 residues. CDR1 SGHDN and CDR2 FVKESK come from the germline V gene. The V and J ends lost 1 base and 3 bases respectively, with 12 bases between them. The CDR3 DNA follows: TGTGCCAGCAGCCAAGCTTACAGCTCCTACACTGAAGCTTTCTTT. This codes for CASSQAYSSYTEAFF.

This chain uses TRBV11-2 with TRBJ1-1; TRBD1 matches at 7 bases. V lost 2 bases, J lost 5 bases, and 14 bases stayed unmatched. The CDR3 runs to 17 residues. Looked up from germline, CDR1 is SGHAT and CDR2 is FQNNGV. CDR3 residues: CASSLRVYGGRGTEAFF. The CDR3 region has the DNA TGTGCCAGCAGCTTAAGGGTTTACGGGGGCAGGGGGACTGAAGCTTTCTTT.

The chain couples TRBV29-1 to TRBJ2-2; D is possibly TRBD1 (6 bases). The CDR3 is 13 residues long. Germline CDR1 SQVTM, CDR2 ANQGSEA. Trimming took 5 bases from V and 1 from J, leaving 8 bases between them. This CDR3 reads CSVPGQNTGELFF. CDR3 bases: TGCAGCGTTCCGGGACAGAACACCGGGGAGCTGTTTTTT.

The gene calls are TRBV10-3 and TRBJ2-3; tentative D call: TRBD2 (6 bases). CDR1 is ENHRY and CDR2 is SYGVKD in the germline V gene. Trimming left V 8 bases short and J 1 base short, with 25 bases between. This CDR3 has 18 amino acids. The CDR3, as DNA: TGTGCCATCTCCGGCCCTCCGGGACTCCTAACGGGCACAGATACGCAGTATTTT. This sequence encodes CAISGPPGLLTGTDTQYF.

This clone showed up just once. Here the CDR3 reads CASRGGWNTEAFF. In nucleotides, the CDR3 is TGCGCCAGCAGGGGAGGGTGGAACACTGAAGCTTTCTTT. The rearrangement joins TRBV10-2 to TRBJ1-1; no firm D call. CDR1 is WSHSY and CDR2 is SAAADI in the germline V gene. This CDR3 spans 13 amino acids. V was cut by 6 bases and J by 1 base, with 9 bases left in between.

The genes are TRBV5-6 and TRBJ2-7; 8 bases align to TRBD1. This CDR3 is built from 15 residues. V lost 1 base to trimming and J lost 2 bases; unmatched junction nucleotides: 5. Germline assignment: CDR1 SGHDT and CDR2 YYEEEE. CDR3 sequence (DNA): TGTGCCAGCAGCTTGATGGGACAGGAAGCCTACGAGCAGTACTTC. Amino acids: CASSLMGQEAYEQYF. Combining the CDR3 with reference TRBV5-6 and TRBJ2-7 gives the whole variable domain DAGVTQSPTHLIKTRGQQVTLRCSPKSGHDTVSWYQQALGQGPQFIFQYYEEEERQRGNFPDRFSGHQFPNYSSELNVNALLLGDSALYLCASSLMGQEAYEQYFGPGTRLTVT.

This clone was counted between two and nine times. The chain has TRBV7-9 and TRBJ1-5; tentatively, D is TRBD1 (6 bases). V dropped 3 bases and J dropped 7 bases, with 10 bases sitting between them. Germline V gene lookup returns CDR1 SEHNR and CDR2 FQNEAQ (reference sequence). This CDR3 has 13 amino acids. The CDR3 sequence: CASSFPGAQPQHF. The DNA for the CDR3 is TGTGCCAGCAGCTTTCCAGGGGCCCAGCCCCAGCATTTT.

J is TRBJ2-1 and V is TRBV11-3; D perhaps matches TRBD2 (5 bases). Germline CDR1 reads SGHNT; CDR2 reads YENEEA. The CDR3 runs to 14 residues. The V gene lost 0 bases and the J gene lost 4 bases, with 7 bases spanning the gap. CDR3 region: CASSLEGAYNEQFF. CDR3 coding DNA: TGTGCCAGCAGCTTAGAGGGAGCATACAATGAGCAGTTCTTC.

The chain combines TRBV6-1 with TRBJ2-4, with a weak D call TRBD2 (7 bases). V was shortened by 6 bases and J by 1 base, with 13 bases between the two germline ends. The CDR3 spans 15 residues. Germline V CDR1 and CDR2: MNHNS, SASEGT. CDR3 loop: CASRNREGAKNIQYF. CDR3 sequence (DNA): TGTGCCAGCAGGAACAGGGAGGGGGCCAAAAACATTCAGTACTTC.

This chain joins TRBV5-1 and TRBJ2-5; D unresolved. Germline V lookup: CDR1 SGHRS, CDR2 YFSETQ. The CDR3 covers 14 residues. The germline V and J ends were trimmed by 0 bases and 3 bases, with 9 bases remaining between them. The CDR3 DNA reads TGCGCCAGCAGCTTGGTCAGGCTAAAAGAGACCCAGTACTTC. Translation: CASSLVRLKETQYF.

V is TRBV30 and J is TRBJ2-5, with D perhaps TRBD1 (6 bases). There are 11 residues in the CDR3. CDR1 GTSNPN and CDR2 SVGIG come from the germline V gene (reference sequence). Trimming removed 8 bases from V and 4 bases from J, with 11 bases in between. CDR3 sequence (DNA): TGTGCCCATTCCAGGGGAGAGACCCAGTACTTC. It translates to CAHSRGETQYF. The whole variable domain, remainder taken from reference TRBV30 and TRBJ2-5, is SQTIHQWPATLVQPVGSPLSLECTVEGTSNPNLYWYRQAAGRGLQLLFYSVGIGQISSEVPQNLSASRPQDRQFILSSKKLLLSDSGFYLCAHSRGETQYFGPGTRLLVL.

The chain is built from TRBV11-2 and TRBJ2-5, with D possibly matching TRBD1 (6 bases). The CDR3 is made up of 14 amino acids. CDR1 is SGHAT, CDR2 FQNNGV, per germline. The V end was cut by 5 bases, the J end by 1 base, with 11 bases between. The CDR3 sequence is CASSKQGLQETQYF. The DNA for the CDR3 is TGTGCCAGCAGCAAACAGGGCCTCCAAGAGACCCAGTACTTC.

The chain links TRBV5-1 to TRBJ2-1; no definite D call. CDR3 size: 11 residues. Deletions cut 4 bases from V and 5 bases from J, with 4 bases between. Germline CDR1 and CDR2: SGHRS and YFSETQ. The CDR3 bases are TGCGCCAGCAGCGCGAACAATGAGCAGTTCTTC. It yields the protein CASSANNEQFF.

This clone appeared once. V gene TRBV6-5 combines with J gene TRBJ2-7, with 10 bases matching TRBD1. J gave up 1 base and V 7 bases, and 7 bases lay outside the gene matches. The CDR3 has 15 residues. Germline lookup yields CDR1 MNHEY and CDR2 SVGAGI. The DNA for the CDR3 is TGTGCCAGCAAATCGCCGGGACAGGGGTCCTACGAGCAGTACTTC. It codes for CASKSPGQGSYEQYF.

The chain employs TRBV19 and TRBJ2-3, with TRBD1 matching over 9 bases. The CDR3 spans 13 residues. Germline V gene sequence: CDR1 LNHDA, CDR2 SQIVND (reference sequence). The V segment lost 7 bases and the J segment 3 bases; nucleotides outside the gene matches: 2. In nucleotides, the CDR3 is TGTGCCAGTATAGGGACAGGGACAGATACGCAGTATTTT. Translating it yields CASIGTGTDTQYF.

The rearrangement uses TRBV11-3 and TRBJ2-1; 7 bases fit TRBD2. Germline CDR1 SGHNT, CDR2 YENEEA. The V gene end was trimmed by 8 bases and the J gene end by 3 bases; junction bases not matched to a gene: 4. The CDR3 is 13 residues long. Written as DNA, the CDR3 is TGTGCCAGCGCGGCTAGCGGCTACAATGAGCAGTTCTTC. Its protein is CASAASGYNEQFF.

The chain uses TRBV6-1 and TRBJ2-7, with D possibly matching TRBD1 (8 bases). Trimming shortened V by 5 bases and J by 2 bases, and 16 bases separated the two germline ends. The CDR3 is 15 amino acids. Germline CDR1 and CDR2: MNHNS and SASEGT. This chain's CDR3 is CASSTEQGGTYEQYF. CDR3 DNA sequence: TGTGCCAGCAGTACCGAACAGGGGGGGACCTACGAGCAGTACTTC.

The CDR3 sequence is CAHQGAGTEAFF. The CDR3 DNA reads as TGTGCCCACCAGGGGGCCGGGACTGAAGCTTTCTTT. The genes are TRBV30 and TRBJ1-1, with TRBD1 identical over 8 bases. Germline-derived CDR1 and CDR2 are GTSNPN and SVGIG (reference sequence). This CDR3 is 12 amino acids long. Unmatched junction bases numbered 7, after V lost 8 bases and J lost 5 bases. The full variable domain, completed using reference TRBV30 and TRBJ1-1, is SQTIHQWPATLVQPVGSPLSLECTVEGTSNPNLYWYRQAAGRGLQLLFYSVGIGQISSEVPQNLSASRPQDRQFILSSKKLLLSDSGFYLCAHQGAGTEAFFGQGTRLTVV.

This clone appeared a single time. V and J are TRBV6-5 and TRBJ2-4; TRBD2 matches at 8 bases. Germline-derived CDR1 and CDR2 are MNHEY and SVGAGI. This CDR3 contains 15 residues. V lost 2 bases and J lost 0; bases outside the gene matches: 0. The CDR3 sequence: CASSYTSGAKNIQYF. The CDR3 DNA follows: TGTGCCAGCAGTTACACTAGCGGAGCCAAAAACATTCAGTACTTC.

CDR3 loop: CASSLVYDFHTDTQYF. CDR3 bases: TGTGCCAGCAGCTTAGTATATGACTTTCACACAGATACGCAGTATTTT. This rearrangement joins TRBV7-9 to TRBJ2-3; D unresolved. The ends were cut back, 1 base at V and 2 bases at J, with 13 bases in the middle. CDR3 length equals 16 residues. Germline V gene data show CDR1 as SEHNR and CDR2 as FQNEAQ (reference sequence).

The rearrangement links TRBV4-2 to TRBJ2-1, with TRBD2 identical over 13 bases. Germline V gene sequence: CDR1 LGHNA, CDR2 YNFKEQ. Germline trimming cut 4 bases from V and 7 bases from J; bases unmatched to any gene: 4. The CDR3 runs to 15 residues. DNA of the CDR3: TGTGCCAGCAGCCGACTAGCGGGAGGTGGTAATGAGCAGTTCTTC. Encoded protein: CASSRLAGGGNEQFF.

The chain combines TRBV13 with TRBJ1-5; D is unclear. Trimming shortened V by 2 bases and J by 5 bases, and 10 bases separated the two germline ends. The CDR3 has 14 residues. In germline, CDR1 is PRHDT, CDR2 FYEKMQ (reference sequence). The chain's CDR3 is CASSLRGSYQPQHF. CDR3 in DNA: TGTGCCAGCAGCTTACGGGGATCCTATCAGCCCCAGCATTTT.

The gene calls are TRBV7-2 and TRBJ1-5; 7 bases line up with TRBD1. Germline lookup yields CDR1 SGHTA and CDR2 FQGNSA. The V segment lost 4 bases and the J segment 2 bases; nucleotides outside the gene matches: 5. The CDR3 is made up of 15 amino acids. The CDR3 loop is CASSSGGQGNQPQHF. CDR3 DNA sequence: TGTGCCAGCAGCTCCGGTGGACAGGGCAATCAGCCCCAGCATTTT. The full variable domain, its missing parts supplied by reference TRBV7-2 and TRBJ1-5, is GAGVSQSPSNKVTEKGKDVELRCDPISGHTALYWYRQSLGQGLEFLIYFQGNSAPDKSGLPSDRFSAERTGGSVSTLTIQRTQQEDSAVYLCASSSGGQGNQPQHFGDGTRLSIL.

As regards this clone: Other DNA variants within this sample encode the same CDR3. V and J are TRBV5-1 and TRBJ2-7, with 11 bases aligning to TRBD2. Losses at the gene ends were 4 bases for V and 2 bases for J; bases not matched to a gene: 2. Germline V gives CDR1 SGHRS, CDR2 YFSETQ. The CDR3 spans 14 residues. CDR3: CASSVTSGTYEQYF. As DNA, the CDR3 is TGCGCCAGCAGCGTGACTAGCGGGACCTACGAGCAGTACTTC.

The genes are TRBV11-1 and TRBJ2-5, with 9 bases matching TRBD1. J gave up 2 bases and V 1 base, and 2 bases lay outside the gene matches. This CDR3 has 15 residues. Germline V gene lookup returns CDR1 SGHAT and CDR2 FQDESV (reference sequence). This chain's CDR3 is CASSLGGTGQETQYF. CDR3 bases: TGTGCCAGCAGCTTAGGGGGGACAGGGCAAGAGACCCAGTACTTC.

The rearrangement links TRBV27 to TRBJ1-2, with D maybe TRBD1 (6 bases). Germline values: CDR1 MNHEY, CDR2 SMNVEV (reference sequence). V gave up 6 bases and J gave up 6 bases, with 17 bases separating them. This CDR3 comprises 14 residues. The CDR3 here is CASRLMDSPHGYTF. The CDR3 DNA reads TGTGCCAGCAGGTTAATGGACAGCCCACATGGCTACACCTTC.

The genes are TRBV4-1 and TRBJ2-5; D is undetermined. Trimming left V 10 bases short and J 2 bases short, with 17 bases between. The CDR3 length is 14 residues. Germline CDR1 reads MGHRA; CDR2 reads YSYEKL. CDR3 protein: CATSPFITQETQYF. The CDR3 coding sequence is TGCGCCACCTCCCCTTTTATAACACAAGAGACCCAGTACTTC.

The rearrangement uses TRBV11-2 and TRBJ1-2; D uncertain. The CDR3 runs to 13 residues. The germline V gene has CDR1 SGHAT and CDR2 FQNNGV. V lost 1 base and J 1 base, leaving 4 bases between the germline ends. CDR3 DNA: TGTGCCAGCAGCTTAGGTATTAACTATGGCTACACCTTC. This gives the protein CASSLGINYGYTF.

The rearrangement joins TRBV7-9 to TRBJ2-1; 9 bases line up with TRBD2. Trimming took 1 base from V and 8 from J; bases not matched to a gene: 3. CDR1 and CDR2 from the germline V gene are SEHNR and FQNEAQ (reference sequence). The CDR3 has 14 amino acids. CDR3 sequence: CASSLGSGSHEQFF. As DNA, the CDR3 is TGTGCCAGCAGCTTAGGTAGCGGGAGCCATGAGCAGTTCTTC.

This clone was observed a single time. The chain employs TRBV4-1 and TRBJ2-7; TRBD2 matches 9 bases. Looked up from germline, CDR1 is MGHRA and CDR2 is YSYEKL. J lost 4 bases, V lost 1 base, and 2 bases had no gene match. The CDR3 consists of 14 residues. CDR3 bases: TGCGCCAGCAGCCAAGGACTAGCGGTATACGAGCAGTACTTC. Protein: CASSQGLAVYEQYF.

The chain recombines TRBV13 with TRBJ2-7; 8 bases line up with TRBD2. V was clipped by 0 bases and J by 4 bases; unmatched bases: 8. CDR1 is PRHDT, CDR2 FYEKMQ, per germline (reference sequence). The CDR3 consists of 16 residues. The CDR3: CASSLGGLGGGYEQYF. For the CDR3, the DNA is TGTGCCAGCAGCTTAGGGGGACTAGGTGGAGGATACGAGCAGTACTTC.